The subject of this entry is one T cell receptor beta chain. This clonotype was counted many times. There is no known antigen for this receptor. No much larger clonotype is one base removed from it; base qualities were not supplied. The ophthalmopathy patients had moderately to severely active disease, with a Clinical Activity Score of 3 or higher, a NOSPECS grade of 4 or higher, and a disease duration of less than 3 months. Patients were excluded if they had other autoimmune diseases, uncontrolled infections, pregnancy or lactation. Diagnosis was based on clinical symptoms, serum thyroxine, TRAb, thyroid ultrasound and orbital computed tomography. Using Ficoll-Paque density gradient centrifugation, PBMCs were isolated from 8.5 to 10 ml of fresh peripheral blood. Total RNA was extracted using Trizol reagent, and RNA quality was checked on an Agilent 2100 Bioanalyzer. This sample was included in a study of Graves' ophthalmopathy and Graves' hyperthyroidism (dated by TCRdb to the late 2010s). A note on the overall study: Peripheral blood was collected before any treatment was given, at the time of initial diagnosis. TCR beta repertoire signatures were used to distinguish Graves' ophthalmopathy from Graves' hyperthyroidism and to predict progression to ophthalmopathy. In total, 120 to 150 blood samples were TCR-sequenced: 40 to 45 ophthalmopathy, over 70 hyperthyroidism and some 17 hyperthyroidism-to-ophthalmopathy patients. A discovery set of 100 patients (around 44 ophthalmopathy, about 55 stable hyperthyroidism) was enrolled to explore V-J signatures distinguishing ophthalmopathy from hyperthyroidism. An independent validation cohort was composed of around 19 hyperthyroidism patients and around 16 patients who later progressed from hyperthyroidism to ophthalmopathy. In over five hyperthyroidism patients, T-cell repertoires of thyroid tissue and blood were compared. Once sampling was done, hyperthyroidism patients were given methimazole at a starting dose of 30 mg daily, while ophthalmopathy patients were given high-dose intravenous methylprednisolone.

CDR1 PRHDT and CDR2 FYEKMQ are derived from the germline V gene (reference sequence). The CDR3 measures 14 amino acids from cysteine to phenylalanine. Only the CDR3 part of the read is kept: 42 bases, read in frame from the first base. Compared with germline, V lacks 5 bases and J lacks 3 bases; bases without a gene match: 3. For repertoire sequencing, the TCR beta CDR3 regions were amplified from RNA transcripts. The first round of RT-PCR was done with HTBI primers and the Qiagen OneStep RT-PCR kit, and was followed by a second round of multiplex PCR, then size selection and purification. The libraries underwent paired-end sequencing with 100 bp reads on an Illumina HiSeq2000. Processing in the source paper ran as follows. SOAPnuke was used to process the reads, throwing out any read that had adapters, had uncalled bases, had a mean Phred below 15, or lacked an exact constant-primer or identifier match. COPE v1.2.5 was used to merge the high-quality paired reads. Clonotypes were defined as unique nucleotide sequences and were aligned to IMGT TRB V, D and J references using MiTCR v1.1. Analysis was restricted to V-J combinations with a frequency above 0.0001, which covered about 99% of repertoires. For each V-J combination, a TCR clonal expansion and chaos score was defined as the ratio of F50 clonal expansion to chaos observed in the TCRdist matrix. Welch's t-statistics and random forest were used to reduce the features to about a dozen V-J combinations, which were then used as input to a naive Bayes classifier. The Morisita-Horn index was used to measure how similar the thyroid and blood repertoires were. The public reads were quality trimmed at Q25 with fastp and then assembled into clones with MiXCR by TCRdb, keeping productive beta chains. Each entry merges the rows of one CDR3 protein and shows their most common DNA and genes. These V and J calls derive from TCRdb rather than the authors' analysis. This sample holds over 650,000 distinct CDR3 sequences; 35% to 45% were observed only once. The ten largest account for around 3% of the sample.

Overall study outcomes, separate from this receptor: In validation, the model predicted ophthalmopathy progression with about 71% sensitivity and roughly 72% specificity; fewer than 15 predicted patients were CT-confirmed with GO in a median of 6.5 months. In cross-validation, the 13-signature model distinguished ophthalmopathy from stable hyperthyroidism with about 88% sensitivity and around 82% specificity, and in the test set the corresponding values were approximately 80% and 68%. Sample size was not statistically predetermined, and group allocation was not concealed from the investigators. Among expanded thyroid clonotypes with frequency above 0.001, most also showed up in blood, which suggests that blood repertoires may reflect the thyroid immune response.

Sample: peripheral blood. The V and J genes are TRBV13 and TRBJ1-2, and 10 bases in between align with TRBD1. This receptor was taken from an adult man with Graves' ophthalmopathy. The nucleotide sequence is TGTGCCAGCAGCCAAGGGACAGGGGACTATGGCTACACCTTC. The encoded protein is CASSQGTGDYGYTF.